Included here is one T cell receptor (beta chain) sequence, with context. This sample stems from a study of blood T cell repertoires in COVID-19. Study information: The analysed material was cDNA or gDNA that came from T cells, B-cell-depleted T cells, or PBMCs.

The CDR3 has 16 residues. The V gene lost 6 bases and the J gene lost 0 bases, with 14 bases spanning the gap. The germline V gene encodes CDR1 LNHDA and CDR2 SQIVND (reference sequence). Clones were read by immunoSEQ multiplex PCR, and TCRdb kept only the in-frame ones, dropping some. The data show 230,000 or so clones, 80% to 90% seen once. This TCR came from a woman between 40 and 50 years old who had recovered from COVID-19. Sequences were obtained from peripheral blood. V and J are TRBV19 and TRBJ2-2, with a possible D match to TRBD2 (5 bases). CDR3 loop: CASREGPGSNTGELFF. CDR3 DNA sequence: TGTGCCAGTAGAGAGGGTCCGGGCTCGAACACCGGGGAGCTGTTTTTT.